The clone carrying this T cell receptor (beta chain) occurred a few times. Its antigen is currently unknown. These data originate in a study of response to subunit inactivated influenza vaccine. Broader study findings: Few new T cells, the authors suggested, are recruited by each seasonal influenza vaccination.

TCRdb reprocessed the RT-PCR reads with MiXCR, giving one entry per CDR3 protein. The sample lists about 700,000 distinct CDR3 sequences; approximately 15% were seen once. The sequencing used PBMCs from blood, collected approximately 15 days before vaccination. The sequence was obtained from a middle-aged man who received an inactivated influenza vaccine.

The CDR3 nucleotides are TGCGCCAGCAGCAGAGAACAGACCCAGTACTTC. This gives the protein CASSREQTQYF. This chain links TRBV5-1 with TRBJ2-5; D gene ambiguous. The length of the CDR3 is 11 residues. Germline V gene lookup returns CDR1 SGHRS and CDR2 YFSETQ. The germline V and J ends were trimmed by 4 bases and 6 bases, with 7 bases remaining between them.